This T cell receptor (beta chain) comes out of a study of blood T cell repertoires in COVID-19. As for the study in general: Acute and convalescent COVID-19 specimens originated in the United States, Italy and Spain. The analysed material was cDNA or gDNA that came from T cells, B-cell-depleted T cells, or PBMCs.

CDR3 length: 16 residues. The V end was cut by 3 bases, the J end by 6 bases, with 18 bases between. From germline, CDR1 is MNHEY and CDR2 SMNVEV (reference sequence). Original methodology: Counts of nucleated cells, estimated from reference gene primer amplification, were obtained. The data were produced by immunoSEQ multiplex PCR, yet TCRdb's version contains in-frame clones alone and is incomplete. The V and J calls and the clone size are those of that table, but D and trimming were determined from the DNA. The sample lists around 150,000 clones; approximately 84% were seen once. The source material was peripheral blood. This clonotype was sampled from an elderly woman with acute or convalescent COVID-19. V and J are TRBV27 and TRBJ1-3; D is uncertain. CDR3 sequence: CASSLMGLGGQNTIYF. DNA of the CDR3: TGTGCCAGCAGTTTGATGGGTCTTGGCGGCCAAAACACCATATATTTT.